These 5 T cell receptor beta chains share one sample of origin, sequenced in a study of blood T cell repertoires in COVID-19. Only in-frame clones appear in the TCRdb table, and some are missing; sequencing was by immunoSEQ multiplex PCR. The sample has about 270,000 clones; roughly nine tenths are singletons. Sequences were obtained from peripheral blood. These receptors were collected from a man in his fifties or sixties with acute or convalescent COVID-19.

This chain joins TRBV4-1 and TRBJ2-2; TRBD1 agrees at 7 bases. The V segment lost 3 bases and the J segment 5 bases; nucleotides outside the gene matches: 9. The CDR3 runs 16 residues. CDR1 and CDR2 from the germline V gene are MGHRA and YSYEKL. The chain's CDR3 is CASSQPDRERTGELFF. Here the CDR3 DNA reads TGCGCCAGCAGCCAGCCCGACAGGGAAAGGACCGGGGAGCTGTTTTTT.

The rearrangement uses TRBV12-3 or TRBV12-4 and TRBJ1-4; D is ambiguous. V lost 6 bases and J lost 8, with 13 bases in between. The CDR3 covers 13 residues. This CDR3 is CASSLSGGEKLFF. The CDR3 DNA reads TGTGCCAGCAGCCTCAGCGGAGGCGAAAAACTGTTTTTT.

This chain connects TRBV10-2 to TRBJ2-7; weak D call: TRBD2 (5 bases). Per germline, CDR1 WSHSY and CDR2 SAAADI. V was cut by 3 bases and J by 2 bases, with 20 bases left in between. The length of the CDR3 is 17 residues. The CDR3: CASSDTGRGLQAYEQYF. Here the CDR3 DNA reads TGCGCCAGCAGTGATACCGGCCGTGGACTCCAGGCCTACGAGCAGTACTTC.

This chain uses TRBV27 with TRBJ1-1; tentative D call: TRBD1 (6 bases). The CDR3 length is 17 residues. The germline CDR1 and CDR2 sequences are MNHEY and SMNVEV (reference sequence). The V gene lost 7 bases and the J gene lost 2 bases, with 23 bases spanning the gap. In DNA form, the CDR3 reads TGTGCCAGCAAGCCCCGGGGGGCTAAAGGTCCCAACACTGAAGCTTTCTTT. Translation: CASKPRGAKGPNTEAFF.

The CDR3 DNA follows: TGTGCCAGCAGCTTAGCGGGCGCCGAGCAGTACTTC. The encoded protein is CASSLAGAEQYF. V usage is TRBV7-9 and J usage is TRBJ2-7, with D uncertain. This CDR3 spans 12 amino acids. V was shortened by 0 bases and J by 6 bases, with 6 bases between the two germline ends. Germline V gene lookup returns CDR1 SEHNR and CDR2 FQNEAQ (reference sequence).